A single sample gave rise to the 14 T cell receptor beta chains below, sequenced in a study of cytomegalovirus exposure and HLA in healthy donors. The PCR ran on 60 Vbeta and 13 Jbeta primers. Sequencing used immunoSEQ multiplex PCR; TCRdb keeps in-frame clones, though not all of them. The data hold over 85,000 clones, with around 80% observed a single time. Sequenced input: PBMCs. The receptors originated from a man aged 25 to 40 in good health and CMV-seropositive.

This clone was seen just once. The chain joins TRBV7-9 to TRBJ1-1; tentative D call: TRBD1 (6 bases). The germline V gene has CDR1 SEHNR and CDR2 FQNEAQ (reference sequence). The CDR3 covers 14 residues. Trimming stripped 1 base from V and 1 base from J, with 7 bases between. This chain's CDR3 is CASSLGTENTEAFF. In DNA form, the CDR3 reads TGTGCCAGCAGCTTAGGGACAGAGAACACTGAAGCTTTCTTT.

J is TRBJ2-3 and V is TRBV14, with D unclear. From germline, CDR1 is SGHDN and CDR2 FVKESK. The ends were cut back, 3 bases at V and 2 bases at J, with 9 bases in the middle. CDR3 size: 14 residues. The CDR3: CASSQSRHTDTQYF. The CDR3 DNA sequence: TGTGCCAGCAGCCAGTCGAGGCACACAGATACGCAGTATTTT.

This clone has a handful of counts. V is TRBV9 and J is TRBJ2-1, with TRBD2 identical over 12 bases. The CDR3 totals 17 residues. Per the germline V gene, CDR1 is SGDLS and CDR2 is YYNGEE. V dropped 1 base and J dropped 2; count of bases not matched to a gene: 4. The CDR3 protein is CASSVSSGGVTYNEQFF. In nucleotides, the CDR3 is TGTGCCAGCAGCGTATCTAGCGGGGGGGTAACCTACAATGAGCAGTTCTTC.

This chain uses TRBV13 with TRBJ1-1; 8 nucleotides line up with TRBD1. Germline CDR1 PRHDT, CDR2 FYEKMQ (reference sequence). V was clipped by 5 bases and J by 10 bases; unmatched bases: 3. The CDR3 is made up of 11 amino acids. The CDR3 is CASSPDRGAFF. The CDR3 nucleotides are TGTGCCAGCAGCCCCGACAGGGGAGCTTTCTTT.

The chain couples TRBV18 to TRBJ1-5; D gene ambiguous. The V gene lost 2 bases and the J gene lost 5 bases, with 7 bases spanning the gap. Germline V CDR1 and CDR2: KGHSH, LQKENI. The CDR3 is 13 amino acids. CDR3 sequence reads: CASSPYEDQPQHF. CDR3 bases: TGTGCCAGCTCACCATATGAGGATCAGCCCCAGCATTTT.

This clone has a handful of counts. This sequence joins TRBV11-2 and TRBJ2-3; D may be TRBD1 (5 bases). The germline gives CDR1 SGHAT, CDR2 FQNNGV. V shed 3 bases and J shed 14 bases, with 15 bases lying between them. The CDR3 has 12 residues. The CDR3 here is CASSLTLTVRYF. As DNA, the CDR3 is TGTGCCAGCAGCTTGACCCTGACAGTAAGGTATTTT.

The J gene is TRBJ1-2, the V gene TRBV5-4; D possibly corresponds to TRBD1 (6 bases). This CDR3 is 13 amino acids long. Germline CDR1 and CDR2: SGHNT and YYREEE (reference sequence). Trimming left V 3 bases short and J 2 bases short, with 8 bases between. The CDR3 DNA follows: TGTGCCAGCAGCTCCCAGGGGAACTATGGCTACACCTTC. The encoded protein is CASSSQGNYGYTF.

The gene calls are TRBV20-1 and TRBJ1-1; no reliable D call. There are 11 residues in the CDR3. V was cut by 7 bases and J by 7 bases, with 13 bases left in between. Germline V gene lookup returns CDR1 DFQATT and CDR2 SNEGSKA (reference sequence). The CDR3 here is CSVRTRHEAFF. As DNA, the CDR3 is TGCAGTGTTAGGACGAGACATGAAGCTTTCTTT.

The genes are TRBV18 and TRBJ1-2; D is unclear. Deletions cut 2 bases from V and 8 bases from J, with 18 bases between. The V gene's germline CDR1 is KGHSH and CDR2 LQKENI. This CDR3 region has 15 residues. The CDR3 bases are TGTGCCAGCTCACCATTCCAGACTAATAGTGGCGGCTACACCTTC. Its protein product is CASSPFQTNSGGYTF.

The CDR3 spells CASSWNRGRGYEQYF. CDR3 bases: TGTGCCAGCAGCTGGAACAGGGGGCGCGGTTACGAGCAGTACTTC. This chain connects TRBV7-2 to TRBJ2-7; 9 bases agree with TRBD1. This CDR3 comprises 15 residues. The trim removed 4 bases at V and 4 bases at J, leaving 8 bases unmatched. Germline V gene lookup returns CDR1 SGHTA and CDR2 FQGNSA.

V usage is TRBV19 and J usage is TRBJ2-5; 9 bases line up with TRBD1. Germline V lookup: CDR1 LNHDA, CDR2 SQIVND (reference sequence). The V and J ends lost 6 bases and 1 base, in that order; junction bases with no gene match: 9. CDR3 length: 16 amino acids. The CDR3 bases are TGTGCCAGTAGGACAGGGGGGACAGGTGGCCAAGAGACCCAGTACTTC. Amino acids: CASRTGGTGGQETQYF.

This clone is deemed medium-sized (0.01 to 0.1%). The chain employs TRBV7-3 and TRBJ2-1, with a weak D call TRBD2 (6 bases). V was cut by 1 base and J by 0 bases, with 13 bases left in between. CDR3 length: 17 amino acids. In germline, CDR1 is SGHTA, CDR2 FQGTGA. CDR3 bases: TGTGCCAGCAGCTTAATCGGGAGTCCGAGCTCCTACAATGAGCAGTTCTTC. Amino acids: CASSLIGSPSSYNEQFF.

Here the CDR3 reads CASSAGEFQETQYF. The CDR3 nucleotides read TGTGCCAGCAGCGCAGGGGAGTTCCAAGAGACCCAGTACTTC. V and J are TRBV2 and TRBJ2-5, with a weak D call TRBD1 (6 bases). In germline, CDR1 is SNHLY, CDR2 FYNNEI. This CDR3 is 14 amino acids long. V was pared by 6 bases and J by 1 base, with 12 bases between.

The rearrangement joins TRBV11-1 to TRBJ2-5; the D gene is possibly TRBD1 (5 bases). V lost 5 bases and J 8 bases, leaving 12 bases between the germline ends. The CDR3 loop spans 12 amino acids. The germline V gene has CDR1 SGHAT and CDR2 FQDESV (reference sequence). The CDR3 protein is CASSELGDTQYF. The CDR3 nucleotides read TGTGCCAGCAGCGAGTTAGGGGATACCCAGTACTTC.